The 18 T cell receptor beta chains given below trace back to one sample, sequenced in a study of blood T cell repertoires in COVID-19 (dated by TCRdb to between 2020 and 2021). Library construction relied on the immunoSEQ multiplex PCR assay. TCRdb re-hosts the immuneACCESS table, in-frame sequences only. Its copies lack some clones; in the studies checked, an unresolved V gene accounts for under half of them, and the cause for the rest is not known. The sample contains more than 200,000 clones, 88% of them found a single time. Less than 0.75% of the sample comes from the top ten. Sequenced sample: peripheral blood. The receptor set was obtained from a man between 35 and 55 years old with acute or convalescent COVID-19.

The J gene is TRBJ2-3, the V gene TRBV6-5; possibly TRBD2 for D (5 bases). In germline, CDR1 is MNHEY, CDR2 SVGAGI. This CDR3 region has 14 residues. Trimming removed 2 bases at V and 4 bases at J, with 10 bases between. CDR3 amino acids: CASSYRTLADTQYF. CDR3 coding DNA: TGTGCCAGCAGTTACCGTACACTAGCAGATACGCAGTATTTT.

The chain combines TRBV14 with TRBJ1-2, with 7 bases lining up with TRBD1. CDR1 SGHDN and CDR2 FVKESK come from the germline V gene. The CDR3 is 13 amino acids. Trimming at V came to 4 bases and at J to 8 bases, leaving 7 bases not matched to a gene. The CDR3 spells CASSPGTAWGYTF. In nucleotides, the CDR3 is TGTGCCAGCAGCCCCGGGACAGCCTGGGGCTACACCTTC.

The genes are TRBV27 and TRBJ1-4; 7 positions match TRBD1. With V trimmed by 6 bases and J by 0 bases, 7 bases remained unmatched. This CDR3 comprises 16 residues. Germline assignment: CDR1 MNHEY and CDR2 SMNVEV (reference sequence). The CDR3 is CASSFDRAPTNEKLFF. The CDR3 bases are TGTGCCAGCAGCTTCGACAGGGCTCCAACTAATGAAAAACTGTTTTTT.

The gene calls are TRBV28 and TRBJ2-4; TRBD2 matches at 8 bases. This CDR3 is built from 15 residues. Germline V gene lookup returns CDR1 MDHEN and CDR2 SYDVKM. The V gene end was trimmed by 7 bases and the J gene end by 8 bases; junction bases not matched to a gene: 13. DNA of the CDR3: TGTGCCAGCACCACCCCCGGGGGGGGGATGGACATTCAGTACTTC. Translating gives CASTTPGGGMDIQYF.

The sample holds one count of this clone. This chain uses TRBV7-2 with TRBJ1-1; D not resolved. With 8 bases removed from V and 10 bases from J, the gap between germline ends came to 14 bases. The CDR3 sequence is 11 residues long. Germline-derived CDR1 and CDR2 are SGHTA and FQGNSA. CDR3 amino acids: CASRKDWGAFF. Here the CDR3 DNA reads TGTGCCAGCCGCAAGGACTGGGGAGCTTTCTTT.

A note on this clone: At one end the junction does not follow the germline gene, possibly because of a read error. The chain carries TRBV19 and TRBJ2-7, with D unresolved. CDR1 is LNHDA and CDR2 is SQIVND in the germline V gene (reference sequence). The CDR3 has 18 residues. The CDR3 nucleotides read TGTGCCAGTAGTGTAGACATCCTAGAGGCTACTCGAACTTACGAGCAGTACTTC. Protein sequence: CASSVDILEATRTYEQYF.

The chain carries TRBV6-5 and TRBJ2-2; D is undetermined. Germline V gene data show CDR1 as MNHEY and CDR2 as SVGAGI. V shed 11 bases and J shed 4 bases, with 11 bases lying between them. The CDR3 spans 12 residues. The CDR3 is CAARYRTGELFF. In nucleotides, the CDR3 is TGTGCCGCGCGATATCGCACCGGGGAGCTGTTTTTT.

This chain links TRBV5-1 with TRBJ1-2; TRBD1 agrees at 7 bases. The CDR3 is 14 residues long. Germline V gene sequence: CDR1 SGHRS, CDR2 YFSETQ. V dropped 4 bases and J dropped 4; count of bases not matched to a gene: 7. CDR3 coding DNA: TGCGCCAGCAGCCCCACGACAGGGCCCTATGGCTACACCTTC. Its protein is CASSPTTGPYGYTF.

This chain links TRBV28 with TRBJ2-7; 9 bases fit TRBD2. The CDR3 has 15 residues. J lost 2 bases, V lost 7 bases, and 9 bases had no gene match. CDR1 and CDR2 (germline): MDHEN, SYDVKM. The CDR3 region has the DNA TGTGCCAGCATTGGGAGCGCTAGCGGGGCCTACGAGCAGTACTTC. Protein sequence: CASIGSASGAYEQYF.

The chain employs TRBV10-3 and TRBJ2-3; D may be TRBD1 (6 bases). The CDR3 runs 13 residues. V lost 3 bases and J 3 bases, leaving 7 bases between the germline ends. In germline, CDR1 is ENHRY, CDR2 SYGVKD. The DNA of the CDR3 is TGTGCCATCAGTGATGGACAGACAGATACGCAGTATTTT. Amino acids: CAISDGQTDTQYF.

The chain is built from TRBV6-5 and TRBJ1-2, with 8 bases identical to TRBD1. Trimming at V came to 9 bases and at J to 5 bases, leaving 2 bases not matched to a gene. The germline V gene has CDR1 MNHEY and CDR2 SVGAGI. The CDR3 sequence is 11 residues long. CDR3 sequence reads: CASTGGYGYTF. CDR3 in DNA: TGTGCCAGTACAGGGGGATATGGCTACACCTTC.

The gene calls are TRBV6-6 and TRBJ1-5; 10 nucleotides line up with TRBD1. The V gene end was trimmed by 7 bases and the J gene end by 4 bases; junction bases not matched to a gene: 7. Germline CDR1 MNHNY, CDR2 SVGAGI (reference sequence). The CDR3 is 15 residues long. CDR3 coding DNA: TGTGCCAGCAATGACAGGGGGCTAGGTAATCAGCCCCAGCATTTT. It is translated as CASNDRGLGNQPQHF.

On this clone: Different DNA sequences within this sample yield the same CDR3. The chain links TRBV9 to TRBJ2-5, with TRBD2 matching over 11 bases. The CDR3 spans 15 residues. Germline assignment: CDR1 SGDLS and CDR2 YYNGEE. Trimming cost V 3 bases and J 2 bases; bases outside gene matches: 3. The chain's CDR3 is CASSGTSGPQETQYF. The CDR3 DNA reads as TGTGCCAGCAGCGGGACTAGCGGGCCTCAAGAGACCCAGTACTTC.

In this sample, this clone turned up a few times. The V call is TRBV5-1, the J call TRBJ2-7; D unclear. The length of the CDR3 is 13 residues. Deletions cut 1 base from V and 6 bases from J, with 11 bases between. Germline V gene sequence: CDR1 SGHRS, CDR2 YFSETQ. The CDR3 region has the DNA TGCGCCAGCAGCTTGATTTACAAGTCCGAGCAGTACTTC. This sequence encodes CASSLIYKSEQYF. Variable domain in full (rest from reference TRBV5-1 and TRBJ2-7): KAGVTQTPRYLIKTRGQQVTLSCSPISGHRSVSWYQQTPGQGLQFLFEYFSETQRNKGNFPGRFSGRQFSNSRSEMNVSTLELGDSALYLCASSLIYKSEQYFGPGTRLTVT.

J is TRBJ2-2 and V is TRBV5-1; D might be TRBD2 (5 bases). The germline V gene encodes CDR1 SGHRS and CDR2 YFSETQ. V shed 2 bases and J shed 5 bases, with 19 bases lying between them. This CDR3 comprises 17 residues. CDR3 sequence (DNA): TGCGCCAGCAGCTTCGGGGAAGCCCCCTTCGGTACCGGGGAGCTGTTTTTT. Amino acids: CASSFGEAPFGTGELFF.

Comment on this clone: Mismatch with germline at one junction end may stem from a read error. This chain joins TRBV7-7 and TRBJ1-4, with 7 bases aligning to TRBD1. CDR1 SSHAT and CDR2 FNYEAQ come from the germline V gene (reference sequence). This CDR3 has 15 residues. CDR3 protein: CASSRNRGQGEKLFF. The CDR3 DNA sequence: TGTGCTAGCAGCCGAAACAGGGGTCAGGGTGAAAAACTGTTTTTT.

This clone was picked up one time. This chain joins TRBV5-5 and TRBJ1-2; 8 positions agree with TRBD1. Germline loops: CDR1 SGHKS, CDR2 YYEKEE (reference sequence). V lost 4 bases, J lost 0 bases, and 5 bases stayed unmatched. This CDR3 region has 15 residues. The CDR3: CASSAGTGTNYGYTF. CDR3 nucleotides: TGTGCCAGCAGCGCCGGGACAGGAACTAACTATGGCTACACCTTC.

The chain employs TRBV27 and TRBJ2-1, with D unclear. Germline V gene lookup returns CDR1 MNHEY and CDR2 SMNVEV (reference sequence). The CDR3 sequence is 14 residues long. Trimming took 0 bases from V and 4 from J, leaving 7 bases between them. The CDR3 bases are TGTGCCAGCAGTTTATCACAGCAATACAATGAGCAGTTCTTC. Translation gives CASSLSQQYNEQFF.